The TCR beta chain described here comes from a study of shared clonotypes between healthy human individuals. As concerns this clone: Its cognate antigen is unknown.

Points from the study as a whole: A generally larger estimated richness was seen in naive subsets than in memory subsets.

Sequencing used immunoSEQ multiplex PCR; TCRdb keeps in-frame clones, though not all of them. The data contain about 2.3 million clones, 85% to 95% of them singletons. The CDR3 runs 14 residues. Germline-derived CDR1 and CDR2 are KGHSH and LQKENI. The V gene lost 4 bases and the J gene lost 4 bases, with 13 bases spanning the gap. Sequencing input: naive CD4+ T cells from PBMCs. Subset given: CD45RA+ positively selected. This chain connects TRBV18 to TRBJ1-1; D call uncertain. The receptor was isolated from a young man in good health. Some clones in this sample may be carry-over from other donors' samples. DNA of the CDR3: TGTGCCAGCTCACGACAAAAGGGTACCACTGAAGCTTTCTTT. It yields the protein CASSRQKGTTEAFF.